These 23 T cell receptor beta chains share one sample of origin, sequenced in a study of cytomegalovirus exposure and HLA in healthy donors (dated by TCRdb to the late 2010s). Library preparation was by the immunoSEQ multiplex PCR assay. A mixture of 60 forward primers for TCR Vbeta segments and 13 reverse primers for TCR Jbeta segments was used in the multiplex PCR. This is the immuneACCESS table as TCRdb keeps it, with only in-frame sequences that have V and J called. A part of the clones is gone; compared with another copy, unresolved V genes explain less than half, and the rest is unexplained. For this sample there are about 180,000 clones; 65% to 85% appear just once. The ten most abundant clones make up 1.3% to 1.5% of the sample. Sequencing input: PBMCs. The receptors originated from a girl between 5 and 17 years old in good health and CMV-seropositive.

V and J are TRBV11-2 and TRBJ2-2, with D uncertain. This CDR3 is built from 15 residues. Trimming took off 2 bases at V and 6 bases at J, with 13 bases between the two ends. Germline V lookup: CDR1 SGHAT, CDR2 FQNNGV. CDR3 DNA sequence: TGTGCCAGCAGCTTAAATGAGTGGGCAGCCGGGGAGCTGTTTTTT. Protein sequence: CASSLNEWAAGELFF.

The chain has TRBV30 and TRBJ2-5, with D tentatively TRBD1 (6 bases). Trimming pared 2 bases from V and 5 bases from J, leaving 15 bases between. The CDR3 contains 14 residues. Germline values: CDR1 GTSNPN, CDR2 SVGIG (reference sequence). CDR3 loop: CAWSLDRVGETQYF. In nucleotides, the CDR3 is TGTGCCTGGAGTTTGGACAGAGTGGGGGAGACCCAGTACTTC.

The chain combines TRBV5-4 with TRBJ2-5, with a possible D match to TRBD2 (6 bases). The J call could be wrong; TRBJ2-7 is a better fit for the DNA end. Germline CDR1 is SGHNT and CDR2 is YYREEE (reference sequence). The CDR3 consists of 15 residues. CDR3 in DNA: TGTGCCAGCAGCTTACAAGGACTATCGTCCTACGAGCAGTACTTC. Translated: CASSLQGLSSYEQYF.

The chain employs TRBV19 and TRBJ2-7; 7 nucleotides line up with TRBD2. This CDR3 region has 15 residues. V was clipped by 3 bases and J by 2 bases; unmatched bases: 7. Germline CDR1 is LNHDA and CDR2 is SQIVND (reference sequence). This CDR3 is CASSISGTSAYEQYF. Written as DNA, the CDR3 is TGTGCCAGTAGTATCAGCGGAACTAGCGCCTACGAGCAGTACTTC.

This rearrangement joins TRBV27 to TRBJ1-1; TRBD1 aligns across 7 bases. The V gene end was trimmed by 5 bases and the J gene end by 11 bases; junction bases not matched to a gene: 8. Germline V gene sequence: CDR1 MNHEY, CDR2 SMNVEV (reference sequence). This CDR3 region has 12 residues. CDR3 sequence: CASSHGQVGAFF. The CDR3 coding sequence is TGTGCCAGCAGTCACGGACAGGTCGGGGCTTTCTTT.

The J gene is TRBJ2-1, the V gene TRBV19; no clear D gene. Germline CDR1 and CDR2: LNHDA and SQIVND (reference sequence). V lost 1 base and J lost 7, with 20 bases in between. This CDR3 has 17 residues. For the CDR3, the DNA is TGTGCCAGTAGTATAGGTCTCGGCTTGACTTTCGAAAATGAGCAGTTCTTC. As protein: CASSIGLGLTFENEQFF.

V gene TRBV6-5 combines with J gene TRBJ1-6, with a weak D call TRBD1 (6 bases). V shed 6 bases and J shed 7 bases, with 16 bases lying between them. CDR1 is MNHEY, CDR2 SVGAGI, per germline. The CDR3 length is 15 residues. This chain's CDR3 is CASRSFLGANSPLHF. In DNA, the CDR3 is TGTGCCAGCAGATCCTTTTTGGGGGCCAATTCACCCCTCCACTTT.

This chain links TRBV4-1 with TRBJ1-1, with D maybe TRBD1 (6 bases). V lost 0 bases and J lost 4, with 30 bases in between. The V gene's germline CDR1 is MGHRA and CDR2 YSYEKL. This CDR3 is built from 21 residues. CDR3 protein: CASSQDRLWHEGGVSGTEAFF. CDR3 nucleotides: TGCGCCAGCAGCCAAGACCGTTTGTGGCATGAGGGGGGGGTCAGTGGCACTGAAGCTTTCTTT.

Points on this clone: The junction shows a germline mismatch at one end, possibly a read error. The sample carries other DNA sequences with the same CDR3. This rearrangement joins TRBV5-6 to TRBJ1-1, with D maybe TRBD1 (6 bases). CDR1 SGHDT and CDR2 YYEEEE come from the germline V gene. This CDR3 spans 11 amino acids. Here the CDR3 reads CASSFNREAFF. The CDR3 nucleotides are TGTGCCAGCAGCTTCAACAGGGAAGCCTTCTTT.

The chain has TRBV6-5 and TRBJ2-3, with D uncertain. The CDR3 spans 14 residues. Between the trimmed V and J ends, which lost 6 bases and 0 bases, there was a span of 10 bases. Germline V gene lookup returns CDR1 MNHEY and CDR2 SVGAGI. The CDR3 DNA reads TGTGCCAGCAGGTTTTTCGTGAGCACAGATACGCAGTATTTT. Amino acid sequence: CASRFFVSTDTQYF.

In the case of this clone: No conserved phenylalanine or tryptophan ends this CDR3, so it is likely a read error. This sequence joins TRBV2 and TRBJ1-1; 8 nucleotides agree with TRBD1. Germline CDR1 SNHLY, CDR2 FYNNEI. CDR3 length: 13 amino acids. The V and J ends lost 3 bases and 5 bases, in that order; junction bases with no gene match: 2. The CDR3 DNA reads as TGTGCCAGCAGTGACTGGGACAGGACTGAAGCTTTCCTT. Its protein is CASSDWDRTEAFL.

The chain is built from TRBV4-1 and TRBJ1-2, with D perhaps TRBD1 (5 bases). The CDR3 extends over 13 amino acids. V shed 5 bases and J shed 6 bases, with 13 bases lying between them. Germline V gene data show CDR1 as MGHRA and CDR2 as YSYEKL. CDR3 amino acids: CASSRGPLDGYTF. The CDR3 coding sequence is TGCGCCAGCAGCAGGGGTCCGCTCGATGGCTACACCTTC.

This clone was detected once. The chain is built from TRBV13 and TRBJ2-5, with D possibly matching TRBD1 (7 bases). V was clipped by 6 bases and J by 7 bases, with 18 bases between them. This CDR3 contains 14 residues. Per the germline V gene, CDR1 is PRHDT and CDR2 is FYEKMQ (reference sequence). CDR3 DNA: TGTGCCAGCAGGTCGAGGGGGGACAGCGGGACCCAGTACTTC. This gives the protein CASRSRGDSGTQYF.

The chain employs TRBV4-1 and TRBJ2-4, with D maybe TRBD2 (6 bases). Germline values: CDR1 MGHRA, CDR2 YSYEKL. V lost 1 base and J 3 bases, leaving 13 bases between the germline ends. CDR3 length: 16 amino acids. Written as DNA, the CDR3 is TGCGCCAGCAGCCAAGTGTGGCTAGCGAGCAAAAACATTCAGTACTTC. It specifies CASSQVWLASKNIQYF.

This rearrangement joins TRBV27 to TRBJ1-5, with D possibly matching TRBD1 (5 bases). This CDR3 region has 17 residues. Germline-derived CDR1 and CDR2 are MNHEY and SMNVEV (reference sequence). The ends were cut back, 5 bases at V and 2 bases at J, with 19 bases in the middle. CDR3 sequence (DNA): TGTGCCAGCAGTCTCCCGCAAGGGGCAGGCGGCAATCAGCCCCAGCATTTT. This translates into CASSLPQGAGGNQPQHF.

The gene calls are TRBV19 and TRBJ2-5; 8 nucleotides agree with TRBD2. V lost 6 bases to trimming and J lost 1 base; unmatched junction nucleotides: 1. The germline V gene encodes CDR1 LNHDA and CDR2 SQIVND (reference sequence). The CDR3 runs to 13 residues. The CDR3 bases are TGTGCCAGTAGCGGACTAGCCCAAGAGACCCAGTACTTC. This gives the protein CASSGLAQETQYF.

The chain carries TRBV30 and TRBJ2-3, with 7 bases aligning to TRBD2. Germline CDR1 GTSNPN, CDR2 SVGIG (reference sequence). CDR3 length equals 15 residues. V shed 4 bases, J shed 2 bases, and the junction held 9 bases outside the gene matches. CDR3: CAWTQNGLVTDTQYF. Written as DNA, the CDR3 is TGTGCCTGGACTCAGAACGGACTAGTCACAGATACGCAGTATTTT.

V gene TRBV4-1 combines with J gene TRBJ2-1; 11 bases fit TRBD2. CDR1 and CDR2 from the germline V gene are MGHRA and YSYEKL. V gave up 1 base and J gave up 7 bases; unmatched junction bases: 9. The CDR3 is 17 residues long. The CDR3 sequence is CASSQAIAGGQGNEQFF. The DNA of the CDR3 is TGCGCCAGCAGCCAAGCAATAGCGGGAGGGCAGGGGAATGAGCAGTTCTTC.

This chain connects TRBV7-9 to TRBJ2-5; 7 positions match TRBD2. The CDR3 is 17 residues long. V dropped 1 base and J dropped 2; count of bases not matched to a gene: 10. Germline V gene sequence: CDR1 SEHNR, CDR2 FQNEAQ (reference sequence). The CDR3 reads CASSLGQRDRFQETQYF. CDR3 nucleotide sequence: TGTGCCAGCAGCTTAGGCCAGCGGGACCGATTTCAAGAGACCCAGTACTTC. The full variable domain, rest sourced from reference TRBV7-9 and TRBJ2-5, is DTGVSQNPRHKITKRGQNVTFRCDPISEHNRLYWYRQTLGQGPEFLTYFQNEAQLEKSRLLSDRFSAERPKGSFSTLEIQRTEQGDSAMYLCASSLGQRDRFQETQYFGPGTRLLVL.

In this sample, this clone turned up once. The chain joins TRBV5-1 to TRBJ1-4, with TRBD1 as a possible D gene (5 bases). CDR1 is SGHRS and CDR2 is YFSETQ in the germline V gene. V was trimmed by 1 base and J by 5 bases, leaving 15 bases between them. The CDR3 spans 16 residues. The CDR3 bases are TGCGCCAGCAGCTTGTCGGGGGGAACGGGAAATGAAAAACTGTTTTTT. It is translated as CASSLSGGTGNEKLFF.

The chain recombines TRBV7-2 with TRBJ1-1; the match to TRBD1 covers 8 bases. V dropped 3 bases and J dropped 2; count of bases not matched to a gene: 2. Germline V gene sequence: CDR1 SGHTA, CDR2 FQGNSA. The CDR3 length is 14 residues. The CDR3 region is CASSLTGANTEAFF. The CDR3 nucleotides read TGTGCCAGCAGCTTGACAGGGGCTAACACTGAAGCTTTCTTT. The variable domain in full, completed from reference TRBV7-2 and TRBJ1-1, reads GAGVSQSPSNKVTEKGKDVELRCDPISGHTALYWYRQSLGQGLEFLIYFQGNSAPDKSGLPSDRFSAERTGGSVSTLTIQRTQQEDSAVYLCASSLTGANTEAFFGQGTRLTVV.

The rearrangement joins TRBV7-2 to TRBJ2-2, with 9 bases identical to TRBD1. This CDR3 region has 15 residues. V dropped 5 bases and J dropped 5; count of bases not matched to a gene: 6. The V gene's germline CDR1 is SGHTA and CDR2 FQGNSA. The CDR3 region is CASSLGTGRTGELFF. DNA for the CDR3: TGTGCCAGCAGCCTCGGGACAGGGCGAACCGGGGAGCTGTTTTTT.

This chain connects TRBV18 to TRBJ1-4; D possibly corresponds to TRBD1 (6 bases). Germline V gives CDR1 KGHSH, CDR2 LQKENI. This CDR3 is built from 16 residues. The V and J ends lost 4 bases and 7 bases respectively, with 19 bases between them. The CDR3 spells CASSLTRADRGEKLFF. The CDR3 region has the DNA TGTGCCAGCTCACTTACTCGGGCGGACAGAGGTGAAAAACTGTTTTTT.